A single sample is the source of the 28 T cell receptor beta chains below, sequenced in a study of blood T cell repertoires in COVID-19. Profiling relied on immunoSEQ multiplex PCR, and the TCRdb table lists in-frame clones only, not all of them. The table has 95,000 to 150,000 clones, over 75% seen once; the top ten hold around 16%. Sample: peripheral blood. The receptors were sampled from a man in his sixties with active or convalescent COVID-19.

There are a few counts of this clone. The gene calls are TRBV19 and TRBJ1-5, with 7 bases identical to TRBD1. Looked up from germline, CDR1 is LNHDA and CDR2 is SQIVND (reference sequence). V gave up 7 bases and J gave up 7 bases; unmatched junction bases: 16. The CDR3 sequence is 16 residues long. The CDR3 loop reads CASNTPGRGERQPQHF. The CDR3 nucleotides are TGTGCCAGTAACACTCCGGGCAGGGGGGAACGGCAGCCCCAGCATTTT.

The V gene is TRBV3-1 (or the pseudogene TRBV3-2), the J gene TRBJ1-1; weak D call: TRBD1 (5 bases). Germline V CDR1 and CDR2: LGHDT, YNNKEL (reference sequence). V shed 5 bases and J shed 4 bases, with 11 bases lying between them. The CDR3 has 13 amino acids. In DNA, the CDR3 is TGTGCCAGCAGCTACGGGGGGGGCACTGAAGCTTTCTTT. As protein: CASSYGGGTEAFF.

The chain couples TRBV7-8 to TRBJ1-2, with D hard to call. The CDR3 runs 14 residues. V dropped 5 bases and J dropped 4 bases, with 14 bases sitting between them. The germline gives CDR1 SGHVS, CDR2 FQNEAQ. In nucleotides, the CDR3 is TGTGCCAGCAGCCTCTCGGACTGGAGCTATGGCTACACCTTC. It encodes CASSLSDWSYGYTF.

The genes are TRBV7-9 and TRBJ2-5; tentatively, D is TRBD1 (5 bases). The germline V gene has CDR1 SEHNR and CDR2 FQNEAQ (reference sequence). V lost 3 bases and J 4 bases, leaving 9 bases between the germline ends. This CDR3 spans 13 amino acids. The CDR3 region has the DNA TGTGCCAGCAGCTTCTCCAGGGCAGAGACCCAGTACTTC. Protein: CASSFSRAETQYF.

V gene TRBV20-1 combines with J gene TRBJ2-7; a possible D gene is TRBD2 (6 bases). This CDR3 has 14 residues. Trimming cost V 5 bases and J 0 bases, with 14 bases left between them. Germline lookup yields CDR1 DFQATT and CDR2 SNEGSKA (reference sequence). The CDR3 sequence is CSAGDAGRSYEQYF. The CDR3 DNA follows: TGCAGTGCTGGTGATGCGGGACGCTCCTACGAGCAGTACTTC.

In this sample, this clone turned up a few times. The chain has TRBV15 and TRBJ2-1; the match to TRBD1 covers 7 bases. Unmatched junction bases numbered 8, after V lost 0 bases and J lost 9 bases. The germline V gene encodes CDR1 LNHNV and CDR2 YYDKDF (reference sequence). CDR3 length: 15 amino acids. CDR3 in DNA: TGTGCCACCAGCAGAGATAGGGGGCAACTCAGTGAGCAGTTCTTC. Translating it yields CATSRDRGQLSEQFF.

The CDR3 bases are TGTGCCAGTAAATCTGGGGGAGGGAGCAATCAGCCCCAGCATTTT. It specifies CASKSGGGSNQPQHF. V and J are TRBV19 and TRBJ1-5; D possibly corresponds to TRBD1 (5 bases). The CDR3 is 15 amino acids. Germline CDR1 LNHDA, CDR2 SQIVND (reference sequence). The V end lost 7 bases, the J end lost 1 base, and 14 bases lay between the germline ends.

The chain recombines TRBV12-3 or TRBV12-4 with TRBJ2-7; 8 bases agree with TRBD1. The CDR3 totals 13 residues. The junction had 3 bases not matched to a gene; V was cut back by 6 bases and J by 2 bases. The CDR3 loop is CASRVTGAYEQYF. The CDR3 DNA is TGTGCCAGCAGGGTGACAGGGGCCTACGAGCAGTACTTC.

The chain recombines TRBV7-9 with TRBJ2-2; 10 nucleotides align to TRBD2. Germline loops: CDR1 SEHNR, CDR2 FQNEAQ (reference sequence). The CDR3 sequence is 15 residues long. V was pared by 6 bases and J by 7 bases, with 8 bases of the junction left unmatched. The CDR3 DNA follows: TGTGCCAGCAGGATAAGCGGGAGGGCCGGCGGGGAGCTGTTTTTT. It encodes CASRISGRAGGELFF.

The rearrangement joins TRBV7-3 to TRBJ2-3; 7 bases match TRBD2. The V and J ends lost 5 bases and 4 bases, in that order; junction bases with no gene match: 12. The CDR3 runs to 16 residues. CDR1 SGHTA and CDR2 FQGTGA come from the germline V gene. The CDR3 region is CASSTALARGADTQYF. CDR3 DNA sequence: TGTGCCAGCAGCACCGCACTAGCTCGGGGGGCAGATACGCAGTATTTT.

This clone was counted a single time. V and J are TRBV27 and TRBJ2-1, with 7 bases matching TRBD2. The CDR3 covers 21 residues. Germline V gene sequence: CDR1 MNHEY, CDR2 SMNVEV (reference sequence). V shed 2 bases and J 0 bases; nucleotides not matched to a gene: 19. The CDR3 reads CASSLPAGEWTVISSYNEQFF. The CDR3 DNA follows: TGTGCCAGCAGTTTACCCGCGGGGGAGTGGACGGTTATTAGCTCCTACAATGAGCAGTTCTTC.

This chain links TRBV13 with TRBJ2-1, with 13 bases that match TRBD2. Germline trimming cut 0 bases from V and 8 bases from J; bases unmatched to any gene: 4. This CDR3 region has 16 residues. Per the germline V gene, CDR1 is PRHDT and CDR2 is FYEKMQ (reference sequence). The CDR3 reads CASSLGTSGRRYEQFF. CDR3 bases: TGTGCCAGCAGCTTAGGGACTAGCGGGAGGAGGTATGAGCAGTTCTTC.

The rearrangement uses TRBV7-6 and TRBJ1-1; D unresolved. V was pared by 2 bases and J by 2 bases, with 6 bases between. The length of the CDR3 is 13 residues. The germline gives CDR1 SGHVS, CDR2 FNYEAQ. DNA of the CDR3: TGTGCCAGCAGCTTATCGGTAAACACTGAAGCTTTCTTT. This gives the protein CASSLSVNTEAFF.

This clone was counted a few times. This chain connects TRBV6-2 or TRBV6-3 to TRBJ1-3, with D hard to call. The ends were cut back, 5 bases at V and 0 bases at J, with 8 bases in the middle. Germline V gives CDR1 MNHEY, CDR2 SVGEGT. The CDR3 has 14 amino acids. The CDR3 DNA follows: TGTGCCAGCAGTCTGCGCGGCTCTGGAAACACCATATATTTT. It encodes CASSLRGSGNTIYF.

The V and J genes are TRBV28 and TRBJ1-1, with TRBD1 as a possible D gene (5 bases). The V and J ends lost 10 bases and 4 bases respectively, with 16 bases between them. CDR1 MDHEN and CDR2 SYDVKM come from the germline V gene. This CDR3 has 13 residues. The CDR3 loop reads CATRRGRGTEAFF. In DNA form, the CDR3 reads TGTGCCACTAGGCGGGGGAGAGGCACTGAAGCTTTCTTT.

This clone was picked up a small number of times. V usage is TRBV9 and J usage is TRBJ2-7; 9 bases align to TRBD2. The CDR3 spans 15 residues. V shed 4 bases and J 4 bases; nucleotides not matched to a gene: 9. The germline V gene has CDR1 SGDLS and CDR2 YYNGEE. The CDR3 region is CASSPRVAGEYEQYF. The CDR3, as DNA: TGTGCCAGCAGCCCCCGGGTAGCGGGAGAATACGAGCAGTACTTC.

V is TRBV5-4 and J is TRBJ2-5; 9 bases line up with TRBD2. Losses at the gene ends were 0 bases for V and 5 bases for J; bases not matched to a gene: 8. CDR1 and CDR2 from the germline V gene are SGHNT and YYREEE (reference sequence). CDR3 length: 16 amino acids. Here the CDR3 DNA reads TGTGCCAGCAGCTTGGCTGGAGCGGGAGGTGGGGAGACCCAGTACTTC. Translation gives CASSLAGAGGGETQYF.

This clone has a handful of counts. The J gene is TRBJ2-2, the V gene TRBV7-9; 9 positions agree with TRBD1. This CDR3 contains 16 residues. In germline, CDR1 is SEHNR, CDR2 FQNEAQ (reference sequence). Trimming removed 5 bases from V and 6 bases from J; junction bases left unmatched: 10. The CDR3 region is CASSHNRDRVAGELFF. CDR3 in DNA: TGTGCCAGCAGCCACAACCGGGACAGGGTCGCCGGGGAGCTGTTTTTT.

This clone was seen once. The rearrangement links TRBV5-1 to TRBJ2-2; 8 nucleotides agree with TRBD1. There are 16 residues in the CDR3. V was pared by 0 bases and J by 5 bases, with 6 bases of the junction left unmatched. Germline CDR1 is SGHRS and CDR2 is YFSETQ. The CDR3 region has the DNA TGCGCCAGCAGCTTGGACAGGGGGTCGGTGACCGGGGAGCTGTTTTTT. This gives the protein CASSLDRGSVTGELFF.

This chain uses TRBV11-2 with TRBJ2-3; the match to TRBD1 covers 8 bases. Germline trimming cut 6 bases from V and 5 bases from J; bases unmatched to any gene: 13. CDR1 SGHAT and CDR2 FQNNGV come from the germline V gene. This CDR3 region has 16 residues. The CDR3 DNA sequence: TGTGCCAGCAGTCCCACCGGGCAGGGGGCGGTAGATACGCAGTATTTT. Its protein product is CASSPTGQGAVDTQYF.

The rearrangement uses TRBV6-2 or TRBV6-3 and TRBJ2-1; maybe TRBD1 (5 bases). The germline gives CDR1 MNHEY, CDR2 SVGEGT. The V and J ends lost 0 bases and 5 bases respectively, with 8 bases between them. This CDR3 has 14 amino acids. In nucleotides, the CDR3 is TGTGCCAGCAGTTACTCGAAGGACAACAATGAGCAGTTCTTC. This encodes CASSYSKDNNEQFF.

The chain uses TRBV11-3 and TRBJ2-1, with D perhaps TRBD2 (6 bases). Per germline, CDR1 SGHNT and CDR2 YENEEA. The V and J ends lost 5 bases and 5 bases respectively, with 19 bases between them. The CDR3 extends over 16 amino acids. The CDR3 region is CASSLTSSAYNNEQFF. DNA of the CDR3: TGTGCCAGCAGCCTAACGTCTAGCGCTTATAACAATGAGCAGTTCTTC.

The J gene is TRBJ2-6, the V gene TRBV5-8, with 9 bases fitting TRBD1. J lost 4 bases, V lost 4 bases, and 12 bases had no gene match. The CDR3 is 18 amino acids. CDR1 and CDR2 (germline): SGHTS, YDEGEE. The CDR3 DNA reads TGTGCCAGCAGCCGTACACAGGGGGCAGCGCTCGGGGCCAACGTCCTGACTTTC. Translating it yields CASSRTQGAALGANVLTF.

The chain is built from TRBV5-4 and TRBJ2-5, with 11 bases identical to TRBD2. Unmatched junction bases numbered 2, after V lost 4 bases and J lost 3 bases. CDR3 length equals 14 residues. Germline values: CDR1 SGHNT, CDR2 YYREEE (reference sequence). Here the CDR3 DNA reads TGTGCCAGCAGCGAGGGACTAGCGGAAGAGACCCAGTACTTC. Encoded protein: CASSEGLAEETQYF.

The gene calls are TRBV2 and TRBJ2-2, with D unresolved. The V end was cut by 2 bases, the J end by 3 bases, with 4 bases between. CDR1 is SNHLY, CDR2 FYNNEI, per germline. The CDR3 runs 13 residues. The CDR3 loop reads CASSEHHTGELFF. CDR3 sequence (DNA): TGTGCCAGCAGTGAACATCACACCGGGGAGCTGTTTTTT.

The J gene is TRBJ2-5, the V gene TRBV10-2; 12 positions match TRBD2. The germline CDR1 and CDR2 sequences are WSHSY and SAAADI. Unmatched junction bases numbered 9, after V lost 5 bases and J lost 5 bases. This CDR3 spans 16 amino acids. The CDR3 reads CASSRTSGRWGETQYF. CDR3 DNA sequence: TGCGCCAGCAGTAGAACTAGCGGGAGGTGGGGGGAGACCCAGTACTTC.

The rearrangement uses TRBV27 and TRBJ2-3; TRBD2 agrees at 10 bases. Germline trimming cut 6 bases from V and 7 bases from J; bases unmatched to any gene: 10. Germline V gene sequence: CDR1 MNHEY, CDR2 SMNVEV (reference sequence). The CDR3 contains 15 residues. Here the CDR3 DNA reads TGTGCCAGCAGCCGAAGCGGGAGGGCCGTGAATACGCAGTATTTT. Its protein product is CASSRSGRAVNTQYF.

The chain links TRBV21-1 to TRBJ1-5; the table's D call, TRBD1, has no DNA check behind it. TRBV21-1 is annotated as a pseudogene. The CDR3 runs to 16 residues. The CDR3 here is CASSKRVDRGNQPQHF. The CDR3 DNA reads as TGTGCCAGCAGCAAAAGGGTGGACAGGGGCAATCAGCCCCAGCATTTT.